What follows are 32 T cell receptor beta chains derived from one specimen sequenced in a study of blood T cells in healthy people across ages. A second PCR of roughly 7 to 11 cycles used a sample-barcoded 5' primer and a J-beta primer mix. TCRdb called the 5' RACE reads again in MiXCR, with one record for every CDR3 protein. The sample has roughly 1.6 million distinct CDR3 sequences, roughly a third seen once. Input material: blood. All receptors derive from a woman aged 30 to 39 in good health.

This clonotype was counted between two and nine times. The V gene is TRBV5-1, the J gene TRBJ2-5, with 11 bases that match TRBD2. The last part of the DNA fits TRBJ2-7 better; the J call may be wrong. This CDR3 has 16 amino acids. The germline V gene encodes CDR1 SGHRS and CDR2 YFSETQ. The CDR3 DNA is TGCGCCAGCAGCTTGGCCCACCCTAGCGGGGGGTACGAGCAGTACTTC. This translates into CASSLAHPSGGYEQYF.

Of note for this clonotype: The junction departs from the called germline gene at one end, perhaps through a read error. The gene calls are TRBV28 and TRBJ2-7, with 16 nucleotides matching TRBD2. Germline assignment: CDR1 MDHEN and CDR2 SYDVKM. The CDR3 has 19 residues. CDR3 nucleotides: TGTGCCTGCAGTCGTTTGGGACTAGCGGGAGGGTCCGATGCCTACGAGCAGTACTTC. Translation gives CACSRLGLAGGSDAYEQYF.

The J gene is TRBJ2-7, the V gene TRBV24-1, with 7 bases lining up with TRBD1. The length of the CDR3 is 14 residues. Germline values: CDR1 KGHDR, CDR2 SFDVKD. Germline trimming cut 5 bases from V and 3 bases from J; bases unmatched to any gene: 6. This chain's CDR3 is CATSAYRDSYEQYF. CDR3 nucleotides: TGTGCCACCAGTGCCTACCGGGACAGCTACGAGCAGTACTTC.

The V gene is TRBV7-9, the J gene TRBJ1-1; D is ambiguous. The CDR3 extends over 13 amino acids. Germline-derived CDR1 and CDR2 are SEHNR and FQNEAQ (reference sequence). V lost 4 bases and J 6 bases, leaving 12 bases between the germline ends. The CDR3 sequence is CASSSNWRPEAFF. CDR3 in DNA: TGTGCCAGCAGCTCGAACTGGAGGCCTGAAGCTTTCTTT.

The chain links TRBV5-4 to TRBJ2-5; the match to TRBD2 covers 7 bases. V trimming: 3 bases; J trimming: 4 bases; junction bases outside the gene matches: 9. There are 15 residues in the CDR3. Germline-derived CDR1 and CDR2 are SGHNT and YYREEE (reference sequence). The CDR3 DNA sequence: TGTGCCAGCAGCTCCAGCCTTGGGGGGGTAGAGACCCAGTACTTC. It is translated as CASSSSLGGVETQYF.

The V gene is TRBV2, the J gene TRBJ2-7; 7 nucleotides line up with TRBD1. From germline, CDR1 is SNHLY and CDR2 FYNNEI. The CDR3 length is 15 residues. J was trimmed by 2 bases and V by 4 bases; bases with no gene match: 8. The CDR3 DNA follows: TGTGCCAGCAGTGGTCTGGGACAGACTACCTACGAGCAGTACTTC. This encodes CASSGLGQTTYEQYF.

To note about this clonotype: A read error may be the cause here, since a much bigger clone is one base away. The rearrangement uses TRBV27 and TRBJ2-3, with 7 nucleotides matching TRBD2. Germline assignment: CDR1 MNHEY and CDR2 SMNVEV (reference sequence). V trimming: 5 bases; J trimming: 6 bases; junction bases outside the gene matches: 14. The CDR3 has 16 residues. The CDR3 is CASSPHLAAEEDTQYF. CDR3 nucleotide sequence: TGTGCCAGCAGTCCGCACCTAGCGGCCGAGGAGGATACGCAGTATTTT.

To note about this clonotype: A much larger clone sits a single nucleotide away, making a read error possible. The chain is built from TRBV29-1 and TRBJ2-7; tentatively, D is TRBD2 (5 bases). The CDR3 consists of 11 residues. Trimming cost V 4 bases and J 7 bases, with 11 bases left between them. The germline V gene has CDR1 SQVTM and CDR2 ANQGSEA. CDR3 residues: CSVAPRDEQYF. CDR3 in DNA: TGCAGCGTTGCCCCCCGGGATGAGCAGTACTTC.

The J gene is TRBJ2-5, the V gene TRBV20-1; 8 bases are shared with TRBD2. In germline, CDR1 is DFQATT, CDR2 SNEGSKA (reference sequence). V gave up 0 bases and J gave up 4 bases; unmatched junction bases: 13. This CDR3 has 17 residues. The CDR3 region has the DNA TGCAGTGCTAGAGACCCCGCGGGGGGTTGGGCGGGAGAGACCCAGTACTTC. Translating gives CSARDPAGGWAGETQYF.

Many counts were recorded for this clonotype. The V call is TRBV7-2, the J call TRBJ2-1, with TRBD1 matching over 8 bases. The germline V gene encodes CDR1 SGHTA and CDR2 FQGNSA. Germline trimming cut 10 bases from V and 2 bases from J; bases unmatched to any gene: 4. This CDR3 has 13 residues. The CDR3 is CANRGFTYNEQFF. CDR3 bases: TGTGCCAACAGGGGGTTCACCTACAATGAGCAGTTCTTC.

The rearrangement joins TRBV5-1 to TRBJ2-2; 10 bases line up with TRBD1. The CDR3 spans 15 residues. The V gene end was trimmed by 4 bases and the J gene end by 5 bases; junction bases not matched to a gene: 5. CDR1 and CDR2 from the germline V gene are SGHRS and YFSETQ. The CDR3: CASSEGQGLTGELFF. CDR3 bases: TGCGCCAGCAGCGAGGGACAGGGGTTAACCGGGGAGCTGTTTTTT.

The genes are TRBV20-1 and TRBJ2-7; D is undetermined. Trimming removed 5 bases from V and 7 bases from J, with 12 bases in between. The germline CDR1 and CDR2 sequences are DFQATT and SNEGSKA (reference sequence). This CDR3 spans 11 amino acids. CDR3 sequence: CSAETGWEQYF. The CDR3 DNA is TGCAGTGCTGAAACTGGTTGGGAGCAGTACTTC.

This clonotype was seen a handful of times. The CDR3 nucleotides read TGTGCCAGCAGCCATTTGTTACAGGGCGAAGAAAAACTGTTTTTT. Encoded protein: CASSHLLQGEEKLFF. The chain couples TRBV3-1 to TRBJ1-4, with a possible D match to TRBD1 (6 bases). The CDR3 sequence is 15 residues long. Trimming left V 3 bases short and J 8 bases short, with 16 bases between. Germline lookup yields CDR1 LGHDT and CDR2 YNNKEL (reference sequence).

In its sample, this clonotype was seen a few times. The V call is TRBV7-7, the J call TRBJ2-1, with TRBD2 matching 15 bases. The CDR3 extends over 18 amino acids. Germline V CDR1 and CDR2: SSHAT, FNYEAQ (reference sequence). With V trimmed by 5 bases and J by 9 bases, 14 bases remained unmatched. The CDR3 here is CASSRSGTSGRTESEQFF. The CDR3 nucleotides read TGTGCCAGCAGCCGTTCCGGGACTAGCGGGAGGACCGAAAGTGAGCAGTTCTTC.

The chain recombines TRBV28 with TRBJ1-2; D remains unclear. CDR3 length: 12 amino acids. Germline loops: CDR1 MDHEN, CDR2 SYDVKM. V was trimmed by 7 bases and J by 6 bases, leaving 12 bases between them. The CDR3 DNA follows: TGTGCCAGCACCGAGGCCGTCCATGGCTACACCTTC. It encodes CASTEAVHGYTF.

This clonotype was found many times. The J gene is TRBJ2-7, the V gene TRBV29-1; D is possibly TRBD2 (6 bases). Germline lookup yields CDR1 SQVTM and CDR2 ANQGSEA. Trimming stripped 6 bases from V and 4 bases from J, with 16 bases between. This CDR3 has 13 amino acids. CDR3 residues: CSVPGGGAYEQYF. The CDR3 DNA is TGCAGCGTCCCGGGCGGCGGGGCGTACGAGCAGTACTTC.

The V gene is TRBV29-1, the J gene TRBJ1-1; 10 nucleotides match TRBD1. Germline assignment: CDR1 SQVTM and CDR2 ANQGSEA. The CDR3 length is 14 residues. With 5 bases clipped from V and 4 bases from J, the junction kept 7 bases outside the gene matches. In DNA form, the CDR3 reads TGCAGCGTTCCGAGGGACAGGGGTAGCACTGAAGCTTTCTTT. It is translated as CSVPRDRGSTEAFF.

The chain employs TRBV5-5 and TRBJ2-7; possible D gene TRBD1, 5 bases. Germline-derived CDR1 and CDR2 are SGHKS and YYEKEE (reference sequence). The CDR3 loop spans 16 amino acids. V lost 0 bases and J 1 base, leaving 14 bases between the germline ends. The CDR3 spells CASSLDDSQSSYEQYF. CDR3 coding DNA: TGTGCCAGCAGCTTGGACGACAGCCAGTCTTCCTACGAGCAGTACTTC.

This clonotype was seen only a few times. The J gene is TRBJ2-6, the V gene TRBV27; D gene uncertain. The V gene lost 4 bases and the J gene lost 0 bases, with 13 bases spanning the gap. This CDR3 is built from 17 residues. The V gene's germline CDR1 is MNHEY and CDR2 SMNVEV (reference sequence). The CDR3 nucleotides read TGTGCCAGCAGTTGGAGCCCTACGGGCTCTGGGGCCAACGTCCTGACTTTC. Protein: CASSWSPTGSGANVLTF.

This clonotype was detected only a few times. The V and J genes are TRBV2 and TRBJ2-5; D is possibly TRBD2 (7 bases). The CDR3 covers 16 residues. The ends were cut back, 2 bases at V and 4 bases at J, with 17 bases in the middle. CDR1 and CDR2 (germline): SNHLY, FYNNEI. The CDR3 nucleotides read TGTGCCAGCAGTGAAAGGAGGGCGGGGGCTGGAGAGACCCAGTACTTC. It codes for CASSERRAGAGETQYF.

The chain employs TRBV3-1 and TRBJ2-3, with TRBD2 matching 8 bases. The CDR3 runs 16 residues. Germline CDR1 reads LGHDT; CDR2 reads YNNKEL (reference sequence). The V segment lost 5 bases and the J segment 3 bases; nucleotides outside the gene matches: 10. The chain's CDR3 is CASSSAGGPHTDTQYF. CDR3 bases: TGTGCCAGCAGCTCCGCGGGGGGCCCTCATACAGATACGCAGTATTTT.

This clonotype was counted at least ten times. The chain carries TRBV29-1 and TRBJ2-7; 7 nucleotides agree with TRBD1. Looked up from germline, CDR1 is SQVTM and CDR2 is ANQGSEA. V lost 4 bases, J lost 2 bases, and 5 bases stayed unmatched. The CDR3 covers 13 residues. For the CDR3, the DNA is TGCAGCGTTGGGCAGGGGGTTGCCTACGAGCAGTACTTC. Translation gives CSVGQGVAYEQYF.

The CDR3 loop is CSAVKVPGTGDDAKRDTQYF. CDR3 coding DNA: TGCAGTGCTGTCAAAGTGCCGGGGACAGGGGATGATGCCAAACGCGATACGCAGTATTTT. This sequence joins TRBV20-1 and TRBJ2-3, with TRBD1 identical over 10 bases. The CDR3 loop spans 20 amino acids. The V segment lost 5 bases and the J segment 6 bases; nucleotides outside the gene matches: 26. Per germline, CDR1 DFQATT and CDR2 SNEGSKA (reference sequence).

The V and J genes are TRBV27 and TRBJ2-1; 8 bases fit TRBD2. The CDR3 length is 15 residues. Germline V gene lookup returns CDR1 MNHEY and CDR2 SMNVEV (reference sequence). The junction had 9 bases not matched to a gene; V was cut back by 9 bases and J by 2 bases. This chain's CDR3 is CASSAGGIPYNEQFF. The CDR3 region has the DNA TGTGCCAGTAGCGCGGGGGGCATCCCCTACAATGAGCAGTTCTTC.

This clonotype has just one count. The rearrangement links TRBV20-1 to TRBJ2-7, with D unresolved. Trimming cost V 3 bases and J 5 bases, with 14 bases left between them. Germline V gene data show CDR1 as DFQATT and CDR2 as SNEGSKA (reference sequence). The CDR3 consists of 13 residues. This chain's CDR3 is CSASPRDLHEQYF. The CDR3 region has the DNA TGCAGTGCTAGCCCAAGGGATCTCCACGAGCAGTACTTC.

This clonotype occurred a few times. The chain recombines TRBV2 with TRBJ2-1; tentatively, D is TRBD1 (6 bases). Germline values: CDR1 SNHLY, CDR2 FYNNEI. This CDR3 has 14 amino acids. V lost 6 bases, J lost 3 bases, and 12 bases lay in between. In DNA form, the CDR3 reads TGTGCCAGCAGGTCAGGGGACCACTACAATGAGCAGTTCTTC. Translated: CASRSGDHYNEQFF.

This clonotype occurred many times. The V gene is TRBV9, the J gene TRBJ2-5; TRBD2 agrees at 10 bases. Germline assignment: CDR1 SGDLS and CDR2 YYNGEE. V was clipped by 0 bases and J by 11 bases; unmatched bases: 10. The CDR3 loop spans 15 amino acids. The CDR3 region has the DNA TGTGCCAGCAGCGTAGGAGGACTAGCGGTGGGGGAGCAGTACTTC. It is translated as CASSVGGLAVGEQYF.

This clonotype was found a few times. This chain connects TRBV18 to TRBJ2-1; no definite D call. Trimming stripped 3 bases from V and 3 bases from J, with 12 bases between. Germline V gives CDR1 KGHSH, CDR2 LQKENI. The CDR3 contains 15 residues. CDR3 sequence reads: CASSPAWLVYNEQFF. The CDR3 DNA follows: TGTGCCAGCTCACCGGCCTGGTTAGTCTACAATGAGCAGTTCTTC.

This chain uses TRBV5-6 with TRBJ1-4, with no clear D. The CDR3 loop spans 15 amino acids. CDR1 and CDR2 from the germline V gene are SGHDT and YYEEEE. V was cut by 6 bases and J by 0 bases, with 12 bases left in between. Here the CDR3 DNA reads TGTGCCAGCACCCGCGCGAGTTCAACTAATGAAAAACTGTTTTTT. Translation gives CASTRASSTNEKLFF.

In its sample, this clonotype was seen many times. The chain employs TRBV7-6 and TRBJ2-3, with 12 bases matching TRBD2. After removal of 0 bases from V and 2 bases from J, the junction contained 3 bases not matched to a gene. Looked up from germline, CDR1 is SGHVS and CDR2 is FNYEAQ. The CDR3 runs 17 residues. CDR3 protein: CASSLAGLAGYTDTQYF. The CDR3 DNA follows: TGTGCCAGCAGCTTAGCTGGACTAGCGGGATACACAGATACGCAGTATTTT.

The genes are TRBV7-7 and TRBJ2-5; D possibly corresponds to TRBD1 (5 bases). This CDR3 has 15 amino acids. The V end was cut by 2 bases, the J end by 3 bases, with 13 bases between. From germline, CDR1 is SSHAT and CDR2 FNYEAQ (reference sequence). This chain's CDR3 is CASSLSPQGKETQYF. The CDR3 DNA sequence: TGTGCCAGCAGCTTATCCCCCCAGGGTAAAGAGACCCAGTACTTC.

The gene calls are TRBV9 and TRBJ1-6, with TRBD1 as a possible D gene (5 bases). The germline gives CDR1 SGDLS, CDR2 YYNGEE. The V end was cut by 0 bases, the J end by 7 bases, with 11 bases between. This CDR3 has 15 amino acids. The CDR3 spells CASSVVGAGNSPLHF. The CDR3 nucleotides are TGTGCCAGCAGCGTAGTAGGGGCTGGGAATTCACCCCTCCACTTT.